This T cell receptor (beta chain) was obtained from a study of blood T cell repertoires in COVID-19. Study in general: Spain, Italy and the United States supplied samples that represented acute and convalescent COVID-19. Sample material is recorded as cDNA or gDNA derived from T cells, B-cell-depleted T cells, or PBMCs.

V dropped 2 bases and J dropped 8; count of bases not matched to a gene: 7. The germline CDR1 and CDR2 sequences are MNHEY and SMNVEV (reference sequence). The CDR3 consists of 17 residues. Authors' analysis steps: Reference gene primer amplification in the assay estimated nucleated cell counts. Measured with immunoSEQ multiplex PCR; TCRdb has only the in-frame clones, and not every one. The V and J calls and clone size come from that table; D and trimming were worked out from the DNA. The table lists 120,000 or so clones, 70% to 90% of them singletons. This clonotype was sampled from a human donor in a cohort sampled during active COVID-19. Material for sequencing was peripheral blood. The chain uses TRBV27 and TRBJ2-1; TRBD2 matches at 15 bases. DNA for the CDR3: TGTGCCAGCAGTTTAGACGGGACTAGCGGGGGGTGGGATGAGCAGTTCTTC. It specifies CASSLDGTSGGWDEQFF.